This is a list of T cell receptor beta chains from one sample in a study of blood T cell repertoires in COVID-19. The data were produced by immunoSEQ multiplex PCR, yet TCRdb's version contains in-frame clones alone and is incomplete. The sample contains approximately 250,000 clones, around 93% of which appear only once. Sequenced input: PBMCs or T cells enriched from blood (not recorded which). These receptors all come from a man aged 35 to 55 who had been exposed to COVID-19. Both conserved end residues are part of each CDR3. A D gene is named only where the DNA matches it firmly. The listing skips clone size in some rows; elsewhere it reads once, few, many or a size class.

d_gene,j_gene,len,v_gene,abundance,CDR3nt,CDR3aa
NA,TRBJ1-1,13,TRBV12-3/TRBV12-4,NA,TGTGCCAGCATCCTCTGGGGGCAGTCTGAAGCCTTCTTT,CASILWGQSEAFF
TRBD1,TRBJ2-7,15,TRBV27,NA,TGTGCCAGCAGTTTATTGGGACAGGGGTCGGGCGAGCAGTACTTC,CASSLLGQGSGEQYF
TRBD1,TRBJ1-2,11,TRBV20-1,NA,TGCAGTGTAGGGGGCAACTATGGCTACACCTTC,CSVGGNYGYTF
NA,TRBJ1-4,11,TRBV30,NA,TGTGCATTATCAACTAATGAAAAACTGTTTTTT,CALSTNEKLFF
NA,TRBJ2-5,12,TRBV6-5,NA,TGTGCCAGCAGTTATAACGGGGAGACCCAGTACTTC,CASSYNGETQYF
TRBD1,TRBJ1-1,12,TRBV11-2,NA,TGTGCCAGCAGCGGGACAGTTGCTGAAGCTTTCTTT,CASSGTVAEAFF
NA,TRBJ1-5,17,TRBV19,NA,NA,CASSLFVLERVHQPQHF
NA,TRBJ2-2,17,TRBV19,NA,TGTGCCAGTTTCCCTTACGAAGGACAGCCAAACACCGGGGAGCTGTTTTTT,CASFPYEGQPNTGELFF
NA,TRBJ1-3,15,TRBV7-9,few,TGTGCCAGCAGCTCCCCAGGAGGGGTCGGAAACACCATATATTTT,CASSSPGGVGNTIYF
NA,TRBJ1-5,15,TRBV5-5,once,TGTGCCAGCAGCTTGATACAGAGTAGCAATCAGCCCCAGCATTTT,CASSLIQSSNQPQHF
TRBD2,TRBJ2-1,14,TRBV2,NA,TGTGCCAGCAGACTAGCGGGAGACTACAATGAGCAGTTCTTC,CASRLAGDYNEQFF
TRBD1,TRBJ2-5,15,TRBV28,NA,TGTGCCAGCAGTTCCCTCGACAGGGCCCAAGAGACCCAGTACTTC,CASSSLDRAQETQYF
TRBD1,TRBJ1-1,16,TRBV11-2,once,TGTGCCAGCAGCTCCACTAGGGACAGAATGAACACTGAAGCTTTCTTT,CASSSTRDRMNTEAFF
NA,TRBJ2-1,14,TRBV11-3,NA,TGTGCCAGCAGCTTGGACAGTTCCTACAATGAGCAGTTCTTC,CASSLDSSYNEQFF
TRBD1,TRBJ1-1,17,TRBV10-2,NA,TGCGCCAGCAGGAAAGGGACAGGGATTATCGTAACGGCTGAAGCTTTCTTT,CASRKGTGIIVTAEAFF
NA,TRBJ1-5,15,TRBV19,NA,TGTGCCAGTAGTACCCGAGAGTATAGCAATCAGCCCCAGCATTTT,CASSTREYSNQPQHF
TRBD1,TRBJ1-2,15,TRBV9,NA,TGTGCCAGCAGCGTCCGGGACAGGGGGTCGAATGGCTACACCTTC,CASSVRDRGSNGYTF
TRBD1,TRBJ2-2,15,TRBV18,NA,TGTGCCAGCTCACCCGCGACAGGGAACTCCGGGGAGCTGTTTTTT,CASSPATGNSGELFF
NA,TRBJ1-2,12,TRBV28,NA,TGTGCCAGCAGGCTACAGGGAAATGGCTACACCTTC,CASRLQGNGYTF
NA,TRBJ2-5,13,TRBV25-1,once,TGTGCCAGCAGTAACAGTGTCCAAGAGACCCAGTACTTC,CASSNSVQETQYF
NA,TRBJ2-7,17,TRBV3-1/TRBV3-2,NA,TGTGCCAGCAGCCAAGACATTAGCGTTATGAGCTCCTACGAGCAGTACTTC,CASSQDISVMSSYEQYF
NA,TRBJ2-2,17,TRBV6-4,many,TGTGCCAGCAGTGACTCGCTAGGGTCCGGGGACACCGGGGAGCTGTTTTTT,CASSDSLGSGDTGELFF
TRBD2,TRBJ2-2,16,TRBV9,NA,TGTGCCAGCAGCCCATTCCCCGGTAGCGGGCCCGGGGAGCTGTTTTTT,CASSPFPGSGPGELFF
TRBD1,TRBJ1-5,15,TRBV9,NA,TGTGCCAGCAGCTTCAGGGGGCTGAGCAATCAGCCCCAGCATTTT,CASSFRGLSNQPQHF
NA,TRBJ2-1,17,TRBV5-5,NA,TGTGCCAGCAGCTGGAGACGCACAGGGCCGGTGGTCGATGAGCAGTTCTTC,CASSWRRTGPVVDEQFF
TRBD2,TRBJ2-7,18,TRBV5-1,NA,TGCGCCAGCAGCTTGGGTATCGCTAGCGGGGCCCTCTCCTACGAGCAGTACTTC,CASSLGIASGALSYEQYF
NA,TRBJ1-3,17,TRBV6-2/TRBV6-3,NA,TGTGCCAGCAGTTACCGAGCACCCGACGCGGGTGGAAACACCATATATTTT,CASSYRAPDAGGNTIYF
NA,TRBJ2-7,15,TRBV6-1,NA,TGTGCCAGCAGTGAAGCCGTCGGGGGATGGGGCGAGCAGTACTTC,CASSEAVGGWGEQYF
TRBD2,TRBJ2-7,14,TRBV4-1,once,TGCGCCAGCAGACTACAGCGGGACTCCTACGAGCAGTACTTC,CASRLQRDSYEQYF
NA,TRBJ2-7,14,TRBV9,few,TGTGCCAGCAGCGTAGCTTCACAGGGCTACGAGCAGTACTTC,CASSVASQGYEQYF
NA,TRBJ1-2,11,TRBV6-2/TRBV6-3,NA,TGTGCCAGCAGTTCTCCGGGGAGCTACACCTTC,CASSSPGSYTF
TRBD2,TRBJ2-7,18,TRBV11-2,NA,TGTGCCAGCAGCTTAGGATTTCTAGCGGGAAGGGGGTCCTACGAGCAGTACTTC,CASSLGFLAGRGSYEQYF
TRBD2,TRBJ2-1,15,TRBV11-3,NA,TGTGCCAGCAGCTTATTGGTAGCGGGAGTGGATGAGCAGTTCTTC,CASSLLVAGVDEQFF
TRBD1,TRBJ1-5,14,TRBV28,NA,TGTGCCAGCAGTTTAAAGGGGGCTAGTCAGCCCCAGCATTTT,CASSLKGASQPQHF
TRBD1,TRBJ2-1,14,TRBV28,NA,TGTGCCAGCAGTTTGCCAGGGGGCAGCAATGAGCAGTTCTTC,CASSLPGGSNEQFF
TRBD1,TRBJ1-1,15,TRBV7-3,NA,TGTGCCAGCAGCACCCGGGACAGGGTGAACACTGAAGCTTTCTTT,CASSTRDRVNTEAFF
TRBD2,TRBJ2-3,17,TRBV7-8,NA,TGTGCCAGCAGCTTGGACCAACTAGCGGGAGGCGCAGATACGCAGTATTTT,CASSLDQLAGGADTQYF
TRBD2,TRBJ2-3,17,TRBV2,NA,TGTGCCAGCAGTGACCTAGCGGAATGGTCCCCCCCGTCGGCGCAGTATTTT,CASSDLAEWSPPSAQYF
NA,TRBJ2-3,15,TRBV6-5,NA,TGTGCCAGCAGTTACGCCCGAACTAGCACAGATACGCAGTATTTT,CASSYARTSTDTQYF
NA,TRBJ2-5,19,TRBV30,NA,TGTGCCTGGAGTGTCCTGCGACGTATCAAAGCGGAAATGCAAGAGACCCAGTACTTC,CAWSVLRRIKAEMQETQYF
NA,TRBJ1-1,14,TRBV3-1/TRBV3-2,NA,TGTGCCAGCAGCCATTTCCAGCGGAACACTGAAGCTTTCTTT,CASSHFQRNTEAFF
TRBD2,TRBJ2-7,15,TRBV7-2,few,TGTGCCAGCAGCTGGACTAGCGGGAGTACCTACGAGCAGTACTTC,CASSWTSGSTYEQYF
NA,TRBJ1-5,13,TRBV4-1,NA,TGCGCCAGCAGCCAAGTACTTGATCAGCCCCAGCATTTT,CASSQVLDQPQHF